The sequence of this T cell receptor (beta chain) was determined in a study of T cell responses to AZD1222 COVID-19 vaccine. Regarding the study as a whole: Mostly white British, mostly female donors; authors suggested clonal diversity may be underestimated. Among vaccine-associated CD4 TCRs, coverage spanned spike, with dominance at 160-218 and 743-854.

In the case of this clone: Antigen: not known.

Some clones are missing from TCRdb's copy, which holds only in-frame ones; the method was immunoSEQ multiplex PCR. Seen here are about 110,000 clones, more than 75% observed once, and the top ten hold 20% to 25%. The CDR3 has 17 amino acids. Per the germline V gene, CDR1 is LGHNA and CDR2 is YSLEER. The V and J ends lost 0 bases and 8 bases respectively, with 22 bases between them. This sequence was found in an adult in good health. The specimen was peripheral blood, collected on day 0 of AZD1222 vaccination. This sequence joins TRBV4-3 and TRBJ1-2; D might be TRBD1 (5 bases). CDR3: CASSQDWRVAGVRGYTF. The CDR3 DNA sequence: TGCGCCAGCAGCCAAGATTGGAGGGTAGCGGGGGTTAGGGGCTACACCTTC.